The entry below describes one TCR beta chain. Its antigen is still unknown. The data belong to a study of T cells expressing NK-cell markers. Findings of the study overall: Six donors had dominant NKG2C+ clonotypes that comprised about 1.0-8% of their CD8+ T cells. The same clonotypes also predominated in the CD3+CD56-NKG2C+ fraction of several donors.

CDR3 length: 16 residues. The germline V gene has CDR1 SNHLY and CDR2 FYNNEI. TCRdb reanalyzed the 5' RACE reads, giving one entry per CDR3 protein sequence and no DNA. This sample contains over 150,000 distinct CDR3 sequences. Sequences were obtained from blood T cells: a sorted CD56 or NKG2C T cell subset, CD4+ or CD8+ T cells, or bulk PBMC T cells (not recorded which). This sequence joins TRBV2 and TRBJ2-1; as DNA is missing, the TRBD1 call by TCRdb cannot be tested. The receptor's source is a man aged 18 to 69 in good health. This CDR3 is CASSASPYLGRDEQFF. The variable domain in full, completed from reference TRBV2 and TRBJ2-1, reads EPEVTQTPSHQVTQMGQEVILRCVPISNHLYFYWYRQILGQKVEFLVSFYNNEISEKSEIFDDQFSVERPDGSNFTLKIRSTKLEDSAMYFCASSASPYLGRDEQFFGPGTRLTVL.